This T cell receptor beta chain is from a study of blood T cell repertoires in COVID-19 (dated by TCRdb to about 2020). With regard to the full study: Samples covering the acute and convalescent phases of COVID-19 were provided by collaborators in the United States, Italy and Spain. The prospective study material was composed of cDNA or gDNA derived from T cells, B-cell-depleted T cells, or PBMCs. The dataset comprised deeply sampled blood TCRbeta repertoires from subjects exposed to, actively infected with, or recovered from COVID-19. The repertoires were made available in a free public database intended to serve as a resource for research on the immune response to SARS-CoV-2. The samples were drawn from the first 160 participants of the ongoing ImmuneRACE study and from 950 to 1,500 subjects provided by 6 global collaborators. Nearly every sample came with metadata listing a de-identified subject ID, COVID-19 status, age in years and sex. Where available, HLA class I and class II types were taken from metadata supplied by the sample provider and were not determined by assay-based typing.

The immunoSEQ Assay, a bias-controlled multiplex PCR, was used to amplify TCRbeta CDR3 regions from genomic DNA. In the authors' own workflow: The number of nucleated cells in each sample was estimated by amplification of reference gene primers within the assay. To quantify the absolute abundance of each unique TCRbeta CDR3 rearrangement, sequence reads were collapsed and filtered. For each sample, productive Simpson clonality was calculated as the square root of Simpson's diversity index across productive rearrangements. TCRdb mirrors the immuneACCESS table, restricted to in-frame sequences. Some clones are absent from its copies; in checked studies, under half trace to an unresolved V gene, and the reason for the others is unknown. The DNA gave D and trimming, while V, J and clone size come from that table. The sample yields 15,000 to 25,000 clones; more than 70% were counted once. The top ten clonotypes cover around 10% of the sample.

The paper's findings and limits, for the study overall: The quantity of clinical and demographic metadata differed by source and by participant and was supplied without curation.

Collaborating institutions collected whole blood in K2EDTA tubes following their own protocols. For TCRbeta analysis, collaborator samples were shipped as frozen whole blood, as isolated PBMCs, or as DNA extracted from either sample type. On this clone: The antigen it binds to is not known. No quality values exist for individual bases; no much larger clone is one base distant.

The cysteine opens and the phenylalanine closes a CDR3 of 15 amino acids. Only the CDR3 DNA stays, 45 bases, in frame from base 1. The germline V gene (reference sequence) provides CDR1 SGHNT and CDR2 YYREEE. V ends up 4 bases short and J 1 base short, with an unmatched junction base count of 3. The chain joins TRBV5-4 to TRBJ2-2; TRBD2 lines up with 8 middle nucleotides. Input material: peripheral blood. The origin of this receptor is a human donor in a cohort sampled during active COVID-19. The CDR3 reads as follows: CASSNSGKNTGELFF. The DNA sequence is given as TGTGCCAGCAGCAATAGCGGGAAGAACACCGGGGAGCTGTTTTTT.